This paragraph covers one T cell receptor beta chain sequence. Its antigen is as yet unknown. Generated by immunoSEQ multiplex PCR, the TCRdb table keeps only in-frame clones and is missing some. The sample lists about 370,000 clones, about 89% occurring once. The data stem from a study of Ad26.COV2.S vaccination and SARS-CoV-2 variants. About the research overall: Within the COV1001 Ad26.COV2.S trial arm, the donor was enrolled.

Germline V gene sequence: CDR1 MNHEY, CDR2 SVGAGI. The germline V and J ends were trimmed by 5 bases and 8 bases, with 10 bases remaining between them. The CDR3 is 13 residues long. Findings of the study overall: Substantial response breadth was reportedly seen for spike-specific CD8+ and CD4+ T cells after vaccination.

As for treatment: roughly 20 received Ad26.COV2.S at low or high dose, single or two shots; 5 received placebo; per-sample allocation not given. Repertoires come from day 63 after the first vaccine or placebo injection. This sequence was found in a person between 18 and 65 years old who received the Ad26.COV2.S COVID-19 vaccine or a placebo. Sequenced material: peripheral blood, taken in a trial of Ad26.COV2.S vaccine versus placebo. This sequence joins TRBV6-5 and TRBJ1-6; no firm D call. This chain's CDR3 is CASSPRRDSPLHF. Here the CDR3 DNA reads TGTGCCAGCAGTCCGAGGCGAGATTCACCCCTCCACTTT.